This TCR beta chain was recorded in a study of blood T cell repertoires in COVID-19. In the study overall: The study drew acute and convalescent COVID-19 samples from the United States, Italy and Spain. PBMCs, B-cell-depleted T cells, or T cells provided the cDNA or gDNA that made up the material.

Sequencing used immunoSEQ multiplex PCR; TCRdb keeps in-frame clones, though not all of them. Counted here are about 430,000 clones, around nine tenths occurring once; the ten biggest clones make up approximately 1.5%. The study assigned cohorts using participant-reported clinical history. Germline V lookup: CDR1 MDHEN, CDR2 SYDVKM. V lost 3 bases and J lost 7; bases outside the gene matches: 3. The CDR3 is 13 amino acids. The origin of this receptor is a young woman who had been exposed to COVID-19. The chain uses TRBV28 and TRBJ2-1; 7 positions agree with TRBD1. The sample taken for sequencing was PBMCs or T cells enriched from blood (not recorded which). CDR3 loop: CASSFYRGNEQFF. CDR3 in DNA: TGTGCCAGCAGTTTTTACAGGGGAAATGAGCAGTTCTTC.